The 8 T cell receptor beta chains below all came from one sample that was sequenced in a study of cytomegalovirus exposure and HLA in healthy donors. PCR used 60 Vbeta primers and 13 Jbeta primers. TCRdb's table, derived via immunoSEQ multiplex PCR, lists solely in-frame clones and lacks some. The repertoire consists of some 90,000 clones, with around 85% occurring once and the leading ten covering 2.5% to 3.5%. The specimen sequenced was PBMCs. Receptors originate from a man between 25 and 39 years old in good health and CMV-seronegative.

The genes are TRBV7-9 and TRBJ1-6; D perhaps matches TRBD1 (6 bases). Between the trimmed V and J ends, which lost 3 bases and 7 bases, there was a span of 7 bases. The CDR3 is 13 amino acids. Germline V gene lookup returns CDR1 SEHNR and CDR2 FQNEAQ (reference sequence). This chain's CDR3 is CASSFTGNSPLHF. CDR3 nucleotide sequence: TGTGCCAGCAGCTTTACAGGGAATTCACCCCTCCACTTT. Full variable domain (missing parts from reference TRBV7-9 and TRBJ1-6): DTGVSQNPRHKITKRGQNVTFRCDPISEHNRLYWYRQTLGQGPEFLTYFQNEAQLEKSRLLSDRFSAERPKGSFSTLEIQRTEQGDSAMYLCASSFTGNSPLHFGNGTRLTVT.

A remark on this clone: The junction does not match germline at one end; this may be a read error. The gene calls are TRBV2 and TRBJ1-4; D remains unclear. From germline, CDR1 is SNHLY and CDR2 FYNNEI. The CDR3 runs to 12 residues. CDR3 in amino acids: CASRLIYEQLFF. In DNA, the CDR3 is TGTGCCAGCAGACTCATATATGAACAACTGTTTTTT.

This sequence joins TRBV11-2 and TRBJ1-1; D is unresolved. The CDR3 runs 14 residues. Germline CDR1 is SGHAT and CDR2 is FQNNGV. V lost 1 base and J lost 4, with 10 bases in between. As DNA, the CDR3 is TGTGCCAGCAGCTTAGCATCCCTACGCACTGAAGCTTTCTTT. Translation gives CASSLASLRTEAFF.

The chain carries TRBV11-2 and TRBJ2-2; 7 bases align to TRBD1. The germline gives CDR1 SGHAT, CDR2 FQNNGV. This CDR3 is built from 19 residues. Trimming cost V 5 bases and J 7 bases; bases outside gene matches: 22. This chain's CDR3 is CASSDRIRRTGFNGGELFF. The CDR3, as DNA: TGTGCCAGCAGCGATCGAATAAGAAGGACAGGATTTAATGGCGGGGAGCTGTTTTTT.

CDR3 coding DNA: TGTGCCAGCAGCCCCGGACAGGGGCATCAGCCCCAGCATTTT. It specifies CASSPGQGHQPQHF. The V gene is TRBV6-4, the J gene TRBJ1-5; 9 bases align to TRBD1. From germline, CDR1 is MRHNA and CDR2 SNTAGT. V trimming: 6 bases; J trimming: 5 bases; junction bases outside the gene matches: 5. CDR3 length: 14 amino acids.

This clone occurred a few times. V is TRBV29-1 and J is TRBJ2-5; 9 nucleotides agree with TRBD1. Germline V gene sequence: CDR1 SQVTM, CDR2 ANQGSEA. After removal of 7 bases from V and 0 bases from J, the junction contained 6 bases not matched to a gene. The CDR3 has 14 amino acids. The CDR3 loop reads CSGGTGIYQETQYF. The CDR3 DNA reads TGCAGCGGAGGGACAGGGATATACCAAGAGACCCAGTACTTC.

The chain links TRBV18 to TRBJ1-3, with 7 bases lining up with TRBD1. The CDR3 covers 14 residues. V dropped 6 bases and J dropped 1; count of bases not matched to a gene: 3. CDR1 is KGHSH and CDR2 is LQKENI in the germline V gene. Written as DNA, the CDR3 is TGTGCCAGCTCCCGACAGGGTTCTGGAAACACCATATATTTT. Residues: CASSRQGSGNTIYF.

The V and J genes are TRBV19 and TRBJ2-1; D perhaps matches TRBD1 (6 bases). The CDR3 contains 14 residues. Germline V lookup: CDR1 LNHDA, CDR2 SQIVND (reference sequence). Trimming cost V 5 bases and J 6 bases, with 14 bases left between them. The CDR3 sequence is CASSPRTVLNEQFF. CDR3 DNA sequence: TGTGCCAGTAGTCCCCGGACAGTACTCAATGAGCAGTTCTTC.